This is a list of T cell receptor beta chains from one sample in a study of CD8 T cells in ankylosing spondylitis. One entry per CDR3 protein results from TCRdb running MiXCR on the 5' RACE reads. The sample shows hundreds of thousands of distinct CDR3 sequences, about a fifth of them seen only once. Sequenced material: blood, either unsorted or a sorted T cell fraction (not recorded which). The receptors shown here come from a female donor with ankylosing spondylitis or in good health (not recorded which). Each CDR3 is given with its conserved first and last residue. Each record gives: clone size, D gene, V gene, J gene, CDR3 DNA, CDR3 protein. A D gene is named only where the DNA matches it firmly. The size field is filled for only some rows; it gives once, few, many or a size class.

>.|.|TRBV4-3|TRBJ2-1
TGCGCCAGCAGCCAAGGATCGGGCTCCGAGAATGAGCAGTTCTTC
CASSQGSGSENEQFF
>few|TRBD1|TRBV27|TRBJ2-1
TGTGCCACTGCCGGGACAGGGCTAAATGAGCAGTTCTTC
CATAGTGLNEQFF
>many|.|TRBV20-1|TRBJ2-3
TGCAGTGCCCTCTCTGCGTCAGATACGCAGTATTTT
CSALSASDTQYF
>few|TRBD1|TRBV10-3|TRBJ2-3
TGTGCCACCGAACCGACAGGGAAGGCAGATACGCAGTATTTT
CATEPTGKADTQYF
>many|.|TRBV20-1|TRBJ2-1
TGCAGCTGTTACAGGAGCTCCTACAATGAGCAGTTCTTC
CSCYRSSYNEQFF
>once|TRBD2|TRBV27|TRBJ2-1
TGTGCCAGCAGTTGGGGGACTAGCGGTTACAATGAGCAGTTCTTC
CASSWGTSGYNEQFF
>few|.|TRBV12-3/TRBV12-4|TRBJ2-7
TGTGCCAGCAGTTTAGCGGGAAAGACCTACGAGCAGTACTTC
CASSLAGKTYEQYF
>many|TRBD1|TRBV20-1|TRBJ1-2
TGCAGTGCTACCCGGACAGGGTGGCACACCTTC
CSATRTGWHTF
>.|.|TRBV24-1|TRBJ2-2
TGTGCCACCGGGGAATCAACCGGGGAGCTGTTTTTT
CATGESTGELFF
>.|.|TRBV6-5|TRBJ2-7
TGTGCCAGCAGTTACTCGAGGGGGACGAGCTCCTACGAGCAGTACTTC
CASSYSRGTSSYEQYF
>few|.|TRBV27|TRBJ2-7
TGTGCCAGCAGTGGCCTTGGGACTTGGAGCTACGAGCAGTACTTC
CASSGLGTWSYEQYF
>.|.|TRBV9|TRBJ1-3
TGTGCCAGCAGCCCTTCGAGTCCTGGAAACACCATATATTTT
CASSPSSPGNTIYF
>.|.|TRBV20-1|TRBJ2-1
TGCAGTGCGCCGGGATCGGGGGACAGCTACAATGAGCAGTTCTTC
CSAPGSGDSYNEQFF
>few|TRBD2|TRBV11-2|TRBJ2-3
TGTGCCAGCAGCTTAGTATCCGCGGGGGGCCTTTTCCCCACAGATACGCAGTATTTT
CASSLVSAGGLFPTDTQYF
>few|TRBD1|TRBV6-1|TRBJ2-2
TGTGCCAGCACCAGGACAGGGTACGCCGGGGAGCTGTTTTTT
CASTRTGYAGELFF
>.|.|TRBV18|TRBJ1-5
TGTGCCAGCTCACCTGTGGGGGAGGGTCGGCAGCCCCAGCATTTT
CASSPVGEGRQPQHF
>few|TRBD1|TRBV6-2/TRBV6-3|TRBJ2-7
TGTGCCAGCAGTTACCTGGACAGGTACGAGCAGTACTTC
CASSYLDRYEQYF
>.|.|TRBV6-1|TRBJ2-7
TGTGCCAGCAGTACCCGCAGAGGGGAGAGGTCCTACGAGCAGTACTTC
CASSTRRGERSYEQYF
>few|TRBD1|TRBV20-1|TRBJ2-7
TGCAGTGCTAGAGATCAAAACAGGGGAACCTACGAGCAGTACTTC
CSARDQNRGTYEQYF
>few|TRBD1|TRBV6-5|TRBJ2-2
TGTGCCAGCAGCCCGCACCAGGGGGCAGGCACCGGGGAGCTGTTTTTT
CASSPHQGAGTGELFF
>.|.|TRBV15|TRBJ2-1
TGTGCCACCAGCAGGAACACGGACAATGAGCAGTTCTTC
CATSRNTDNEQFF
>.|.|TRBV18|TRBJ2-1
TGTGCCAGCTCACTCCTAGTCACACTTCAGGAAAACAATGAGCAGTTCTTC
CASSLLVTLQENNEQFF
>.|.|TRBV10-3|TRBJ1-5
TGTGCCATCAGTGAGTCGGGGGGACCTCAAGCGCCCCAGCATTTT
CAISESGGPQAPQHF
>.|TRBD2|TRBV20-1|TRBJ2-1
TGCAGTGCTACCTCCGGGACTAGCGGGACCGATGAGCAGTTCTTC
CSATSGTSGTDEQFF
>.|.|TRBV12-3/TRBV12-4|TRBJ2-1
TGTGCCAGCAGTCCCCCGGGGGCGGGAGTCTACAATGAGCAGTTCTTC
CASSPPGAGVYNEQFF
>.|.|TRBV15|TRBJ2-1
TGTGCCACCAGCAGAGATCTTCATATTGAGCAGTTCTTC
CATSRDLHIEQFF
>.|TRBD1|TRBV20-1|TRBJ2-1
TGCAGTGCTAGAGATCGGGACAAGACAGGGGGCTGGAATGAGCAGTTCTTC
CSARDRDKTGGWNEQFF
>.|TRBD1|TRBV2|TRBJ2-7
TGTGCCAGCAACAGGGGGCTCGGCGAGCAGTACTTC
CASNRGLGEQYF
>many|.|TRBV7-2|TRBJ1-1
TGTGCCAGCAGCTTAGGAACACCGCCTGAAGCTTTCTTT
CASSLGTPPEAFF
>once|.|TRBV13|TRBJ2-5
TGTGCCAGCACGCCGGGACAAGGCCAAGAGACCCAGTACTTC
CASTPGQGQETQYF
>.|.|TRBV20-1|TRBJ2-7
TGCAGTGCGGCGGCTAGCGACTACGAGCAGTACTTC
CSAAASDYEQYF